These T cell receptor beta chains were read from a single sample in a study of identical twins. TCRdb re-called the 5' RACE reads through MiXCR, storing one row per CDR3 protein. The table has approximately 690,000 distinct CDR3 sequences, roughly 6% seen once. Sequenced sample: naive T cells sorted from blood. The receptors derive from a man aged 18 to 29 in good health. The CDR3 runs from the conserved cysteine through the conserved F or W. The D gene is left open where the match is weak. Rows may omit the clone size; those that give it use once, few, many or a size class.

>NA|many|TRBV29-1|TRBJ2-3
CSVVLSGDTQYF
TGCAGCGTTGTACTATCCGGAGATACGCAGTATTTT
>NA|many|TRBV20-1|TRBJ2-3
CSATSYQVGEFTDTQYF
TGCAGTGCTACAAGTTATCAGGTTGGGGAATTCACAGATACGCAGTATTTT
>NA|many|TRBV6-1|TRBJ1-2
CATRQLANYGYTF
TGTGCCACAAGACAGCTAGCTAACTATGGCTACACCTTC
>NA|many|TRBV29-1|TRBJ2-2
CSVFFPTGELFF
TGCAGCGTTTTTTTCCCCACCGGGGAGCTGTTTTTT
>NA|many|TRBV4-2|TRBJ1-1
CASSQDLDFEAFF
TGTGCCAGCAGCCAAGATTTGGATTTTGAAGCTTTCTTT
>TRBD2|NA|TRBV3-1|TRBJ2-1
CASTLTSGNNEQFF
TGTGCCAGCACCTTGACTAGCGGAAACAATGAGCAGTTCTTC
>TRBD2|many|TRBV10-3|TRBJ2-2
CAISGGLAGSTGELFF
TGTGCCATCAGTGGGGGACTAGCGGGCAGCACCGGGGAGCTGTTTTTT
>NA|NA|TRBV12-3/TRBV12-4|TRBJ1-6
CASSPLGSSYNSPLHF
TGTGCCAGCAGTCCCCTAGGTAGCTCCTATAATTCACCCCTCCACTTT
>TRBD2|NA|TRBV5-1|TRBJ2-2
CASSFYSGANTGELFF
TGCGCCAGCAGCTTCTATAGCGGGGCGAACACCGGGGAGCTGTTTTTT
>NA|few|TRBV9|TRBJ2-2
CASSALRGANTGELFF
TGTGCCAGCAGCGCCCTTCGGGGGGCAAACACCGGGGAGCTGTTTTTT
>NA|many|TRBV4-1|TRBJ2-3
CASSHVGTQGADTQYF
TGCGCCAGCAGCCACGTCGGGACCCAGGGCGCAGATACGCAGTATTTT
>NA|few|TRBV30|TRBJ2-5
CAWSTGGTQYF
TGTGCCTGGAGTACCGGGGGGACCCAGTACTTC
>NA|few|TRBV6-4|TRBJ2-7
CARNPGAGNYEQYF
TGTGCCAGAAACCCCGGGGCAGGGAATTACGAGCAGTACTTC
>TRBD2|NA|TRBV5-4|TRBJ2-3
CASSLSGRTSTDTQYF
TGTGCCAGCAGCTTGAGCGGGAGGACTAGCACAGATACGCAGTATTTT
>NA|many|TRBV12-3/TRBV12-4|TRBJ1-3
CASSFAMDGNTIYF
TGTGCCAGCAGTTTTGCTATGGACGGAAACACCATATATTTT
>NA|many|TRBV20-1|TRBJ1-1
CSSLAGYTEAFF
TGCAGTTCCTTGGCGGGGTACACTGAAGCTTTCTTT
>NA|many|TRBV24-1|TRBJ2-2
CATSVAGELFF
TGTGCCACCAGTGTTGCCGGGGAGCTGTTTTTT
>TRBD1|few|TRBV6-1|TRBJ2-7
CASTTDRGFGEQYF
TGTGCCAGCACCACGGACAGGGGGTTTGGGGAGCAGTACTTC
>NA|many|TRBV19|TRBJ2-1
CASSLAAYNEQFF
TGTGCCAGTAGCCTAGCAGCGTACAATGAGCAGTTCTTC
>NA|many|TRBV29-1|TRBJ2-3
CSVGGGGRDTQYF
TGCAGCGTGGGGGGGGGCGGGAGAGATACGCAGTATTTT
>NA|many|TRBV20-1|TRBJ1-5
CSARGRSNQPQHF
TGCAGTGCTAGAGGCCGGAGCAATCAGCCCCAGCATTTT
>TRBD2|many|TRBV20-1|TRBJ2-3
CSASGLAGEGGTDTQYF
TGCAGTGCTTCGGGACTAGCGGGAGAGGGAGGCACAGATACGCAGTATTTT
>TRBD2|NA|TRBV5-1|TRBJ2-7
CASSLPGTSGRSSYEQYF
TGCGCCAGCAGCTTACCCGGGACTAGCGGAAGGAGCTCCTACGAGCAGTACTTC
>NA|many|TRBV12-3/TRBV12-4|TRBJ1-2
CASSLWSGPNYGYTF
TGTGCCAGCAGTTTATGGTCGGGACCTAACTATGGCTACACCTTC
>NA|NA|TRBV2|TRBJ2-3
CASSGEGTDTQYF
TGTGCCAGCAGTGGAGAGGGCACAGATACGCAGTATTTT
>NA|many|TRBV29-1|TRBJ2-2
CSVGAGTNTGELFF
TGCAGCGTTGGAGCAGGCACGAACACCGGGGAGCTGTTTTTT
>TRBD2|many|TRBV5-1|TRBJ2-3
CASSLEGGRAYTQYF
TGCGCCAGCAGCTTGGAAGGCGGGAGGGCTTATACGCAGTATTTT
>TRBD1|many|TRBV20-1|TRBJ1-1
CSARAFRTGAAEAFF
TGCAGTGCTAGAGCATTCAGGACAGGGGCCGCTGAAGCTTTCTTT
>TRBD1|NA|TRBV7-2|TRBJ1-5
CASSLGQSRPQHF
TGTGCCAGCAGCTTGGGACAGAGCAGGCCCCAGCATTTT
>NA|NA|TRBV12-3/TRBV12-4|TRBJ2-7
CASSPKPRGGDSEQYF
TGTGCCAGCAGTCCGAAACCCAGGGGGGGCGATTCCGAGCAGTACTTC
>NA|NA|TRBV28|TRBJ2-4
CASSPFAVAKNIQYF
TGTGCCAGCAGCCCCTTCGCAGTAGCCAAAAACATTCAGTACTTC
>TRBD2|many|TRBV12-3/TRBV12-4|TRBJ2-3
CASRGGSDTQYF
TGTGCCAGCAGGGGCGGGAGCGATACGCAGTATTTT
>NA|many|TRBV7-2|TRBJ2-7
CASSLMSYEQYF
TGTGCCAGCAGCTTAATGTCTTACGAGCAGTACTTC
>NA|many|TRBV9|TRBJ2-7
CASSVDLRGDEQYF
TGTGCCAGCAGCGTAGACCTCAGGGGCGACGAGCAGTACTTC
>TRBD2|many|TRBV10-3|TRBJ2-1
CAISGVLGAGDNEQFF
TGTGCCATCAGTGGCGTTTTAGGAGCGGGAGACAATGAGCAGTTCTTC
>TRBD1|many|TRBV20-1|TRBJ1-5
CSVDRVNQPQHF
TGCAGTGTCGACAGGGTCAATCAGCCCCAGCATTTT
>TRBD2|many|TRBV12-3/TRBV12-4|TRBJ2-1
CASSFDISGRNYNEQFF
TGTGCCAGCAGTTTCGATATTAGCGGGAGGAATTACAATGAGCAGTTCTTC
>NA|many|TRBV20-1|TRBJ1-5
CSASRASNQPQHF
TGCAGTGCTAGTCGAGCCAGCAATCAGCCCCAGCATTTT
>NA|few|TRBV7-2|TRBJ2-7
CASSVGSMEQYF
TGTGCCAGCAGCGTAGGGAGTATGGAGCAGTACTTC
>TRBD2|many|TRBV5-1|TRBJ2-1
CASSPTSGRLVNEQFF
TGCGCCAGCAGCCCTACTAGCGGGAGGTTGGTCAATGAGCAGTTCTTC
>TRBD1|NA|TRBV28|TRBJ2-3
CASSHTTGGSTDTQYF
TGTGCCAGCAGTCACACGACAGGGGGTAGCACAGATACGCAGTATTTT
>TRBD2|many|TRBV24-1|TRBJ2-1
CATSVGGSLGNEQFF
TGTGCCACCAGTGTCGGCGGGAGCCTGGGGAATGAGCAGTTCTTC
>TRBD2|NA|TRBV6-1|TRBJ2-1
CASRGSREEQFF
TGTGCCAGCAGAGGTTCGCGGGAGGAGCAGTTCTTC
>NA|many|TRBV27|TRBJ2-1
CASTPGPKGNEQFF
TGTGCCAGCACTCCGGGGCCGAAGGGCAATGAGCAGTTCTTC
>TRBD1|many|TRBV6-4|TRBJ1-4
CARTQGVANEKLFF
TGTGCCAGGACCCAGGGGGTGGCTAATGAAAAACTGTTTTTT
>TRBD2|NA|TRBV28|TRBJ2-2
CASSFSAGGVTGELFF
TGTGCCAGCAGTTTTTCAGCGGGAGGAGTTACCGGGGAGCTGTTTTTT
>NA|few|TRBV15|TRBJ2-1
CATTHPDPYNEQFF
TGTGCCACCACCCACCCCGACCCCTACAATGAGCAGTTCTTC
>TRBD2|many|TRBV20-1|TRBJ2-1
CSARGLDLNEQFF
TGCAGTGCTAGGGGACTAGACCTTAATGAGCAGTTCTTC
>TRBD2|NA|TRBV7-2|TRBJ2-2
CASSSTSGSGTGELFF
TGTGCCAGCAGCTCCACCAGCGGGAGCGGGACCGGGGAGCTGTTTTTT
>NA|many|TRBV29-1|TRBJ2-5
CSVGHGGETQYF
TGCAGCGTTGGACACGGTGGAGAGACCCAGTACTTC
>NA|NA|TRBV11-2|TRBJ2-2
CASSLDGPYTGELFF
TGTGCCAGCAGCTTGGACGGACCCTACACCGGGGAGCTGTTTTTT
>NA|few|TRBV12-5|TRBJ2-2
CASGLVGYNTGELFF
TGTGCTAGTGGTTTGGTGGGCTACAACACCGGGGAGCTGTTTTTT
>TRBD2|NA|TRBV4-3|TRBJ2-7
CASRVLAGDGNEQYF
TGCGCCAGCAGGGTACTAGCGGGAGACGGAAATGAGCAGTACTTC